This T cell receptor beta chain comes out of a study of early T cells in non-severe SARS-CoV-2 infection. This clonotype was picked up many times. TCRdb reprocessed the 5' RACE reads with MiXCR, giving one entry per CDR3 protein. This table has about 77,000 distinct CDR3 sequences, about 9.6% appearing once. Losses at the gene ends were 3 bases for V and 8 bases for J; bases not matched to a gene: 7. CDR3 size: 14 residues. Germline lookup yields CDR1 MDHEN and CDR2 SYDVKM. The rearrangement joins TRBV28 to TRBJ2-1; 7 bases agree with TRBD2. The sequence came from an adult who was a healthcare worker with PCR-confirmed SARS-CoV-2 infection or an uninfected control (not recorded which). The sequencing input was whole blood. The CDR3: CASSFHSGDDEQFF. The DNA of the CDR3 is TGTGCCAGCAGTTTTCACAGCGGGGACGATGAGCAGTTCTTC.